This T cell receptor beta chain is drawn from a study of cytomegalovirus exposure and HLA in healthy donors. Whole-study findings and limits: Follow-up analysis seemed to connect common viral pathogens with several of the most significant clusters identified.

On this clone: Its antigen remains unknown.

Germline V gene sequence: CDR1 SQVTM, CDR2 ANQGSEA. The V end was cut by 3 bases, the J end by 2 bases, with 15 bases between. This CDR3 has 15 residues. Researchers ran the PCR with 60 Vbeta and 13 Jbeta primers. Clones were sequenced by immunoSEQ multiplex PCR, and TCRdb holds only the in-frame ones, with some missing. The table records 150,000 to 200,000 clones, under 85% of them present only once. The receptor was derived from a female donor in good health and CMV-seronegative. What was sequenced was PBMCs. The chain links TRBV29-1 to TRBJ2-3; the D gene is possibly TRBD2 (6 bases). For the CDR3, the DNA is TGCAGCGTTGAGCTAGCGAGTTTTTTCACAGATACGCAGTATTTT. It encodes CSVELASFFTDTQYF.